This is a list of T cell receptor beta chains from one sample in a study of chemoradiotherapy in HPV16-positive cancers. Sequencing was performed with immunoSEQ multiplex PCR; in TCRdb, only in-frame clones are kept and a portion is missing. The table shows roughly 5,300 clones, with roughly three quarters occurring only once. The sequencing here drew on tumor tissue, taken from a patient who underwent chemoradiotherapy. The receptors were sampled from a human donor with HPV-associated anogenital cancer. Each CDR3 is given with its conserved first and last residue. D genes are given only for firm matches. The size field is filled for only some rows; it gives once, few, many or a size class.

cdr3_aa: CASSLRQGPTYEQYF
cdr3_nt: TGTGCCAGCAGCCTTAGACAGGGGCCCACCTACGAGCAGTACTTC
clone_size: NA
j_call: TRBJ2-7
v_call: TRBV6-5
d_call: TRBD1

cdr3_aa: CASSRGRLGYTF
cdr3_nt: TGTGCCAGTTCACGGGGGCGTCTTGGCTACACCTTC
clone_size: NA
j_call: TRBJ1-2
v_call: TRBV19
d_call: NA

cdr3_aa: CASSKISGNTEAFF
cdr3_nt: TGTGCCAGCAGCAAAATTTCGGGTAACACTGAAGCTTTCTTT
clone_size: once
j_call: TRBJ1-1
v_call: TRBV5-5
d_call: NA

cdr3_aa: CASSERVGVEWNTEAFF
cdr3_nt: TGTGCCAGCAGTGAAAGAGTGGGGGTTGAATGGAACACTGAAGCTTTCTTT
clone_size: once
j_call: TRBJ1-1
v_call: TRBV6-1
d_call: NA

cdr3_aa: CASSPRQSRGTDTQYF
cdr3_nt: TGTGCCAGCAGTCCCCGACAGAGCCGCGGCACAGATACGCAGTATTTT
clone_size: NA
j_call: TRBJ2-3
v_call: TRBV2
d_call: NA

cdr3_aa: CAIRPGSAGNEQFF
cdr3_nt: TGTGCCATCCGACCGGGCTCAGCGGGCAATGAGCAGTTCTTC
clone_size: NA
j_call: TRBJ2-1
v_call: TRBV10-3
d_call: NA

cdr3_aa: CASGLAGVREQYF
cdr3_nt: TGCGCCAGCGGACTAGCGGGGGTCCGGGAGCAGTACTTC
clone_size: NA
j_call: TRBJ2-7
v_call: TRBV5-1
d_call: TRBD2

cdr3_aa: CASSLGPNNEQFF
cdr3_nt: TGTGCCAGCAGCTTGGGACCGAACAATGAGCAGTTCTTC
clone_size: NA
j_call: TRBJ2-1
v_call: TRBV7-2
d_call: NA

cdr3_aa: CASSFGGEGNQPQHF
cdr3_nt: TGCGCCAGCAGCTTCGGGGGGGAAGGAAATCAGCCCCAGCATTTT
clone_size: few
j_call: TRBJ1-5
v_call: TRBV5-1
d_call: NA

cdr3_aa: CASSVGGGPHTGELFF
cdr3_nt: TGTGCCAGCAGCGTGGGCGGGGGACCGCACACCGGGGAGCTGTTTTTT
clone_size: NA
j_call: TRBJ2-2
v_call: TRBV5-4
d_call: TRBD2

cdr3_aa: CASSPSGASSYNSPLHF
cdr3_nt: TGTGCCAGCAGCCCCTCCGGGGCGAGCTCCTATAATTCACCCCTCCACTTT
clone_size: NA
j_call: TRBJ1-6
v_call: TRBV27
d_call: NA

cdr3_aa: CASSLDLRGVGTEAFF
cdr3_nt: TGTGCCAGCAGCTTGGATCTGAGAGGGGTTGGCACTGAAGCTTTCTTT
clone_size: NA
j_call: TRBJ1-1
v_call: TRBV5-4
d_call: NA

cdr3_aa: CASSSLLGQEYYEQYF
cdr3_nt: TGTGCCAGCAGTTCTCTCTTGGGACAGGAGTACTACGAGCAGTACTTC
clone_size: NA
j_call: TRBJ2-7
v_call: TRBV27
d_call: TRBD1

cdr3_aa: CASRHEQFF
cdr3_nt: TGTGCCAGCAGGCATGAGCAGTTCTTC
clone_size: NA
j_call: TRBJ2-1
v_call: TRBV9
d_call: NA

cdr3_aa: CASSGPRSRRDRSNQPQHF
cdr3_nt: TGTGCCAGCAGTGGTCCAAGATCCAGGAGGGACCGGAGCAATCAGCCCCAGCATTTT
clone_size: NA
j_call: TRBJ1-5
v_call: TRBV2
d_call: NA

cdr3_aa: CASSFWTADQPQHF
cdr3_nt: TGTGCCAGTAGTTTCTGGACAGCCGATCAGCCCCAGCATTTT
clone_size: NA
j_call: TRBJ1-5
v_call: TRBV19
d_call: NA

cdr3_aa: CASSPRDRTYEQYF
cdr3_nt: TGTGCCAGTAGTCCCCGGGACCGAACCTACGAGCAGTACTTC
clone_size: NA
j_call: TRBJ2-7
v_call: TRBV19
d_call: NA

cdr3_aa: CASSQDQSRAVGNTIYF
cdr3_nt: TGTGCCAGCAGCCAAGATCAATCGAGGGCTGTGGGAAACACCATATATTTT
clone_size: NA
j_call: TRBJ1-3
v_call: TRBV4-2
d_call: NA

cdr3_aa: CAISGGVNNSPLHF
cdr3_nt: TGTGCCATCAGCGGGGGGGTGAATAATTCACCCCTCCACTTT
clone_size: NA
j_call: TRBJ1-6
v_call: TRBV10-3
d_call: NA

cdr3_aa: CASSQRGEGQETQYF
cdr3_nt: TGTGCCAGCAGCCAACGGGGGGAGGGCCAAGAGACCCAGTACTTC
clone_size: NA
j_call: TRBJ2-5
v_call: TRBV4-2
d_call: TRBD2

cdr3_aa: CASSPLDKPGDTEAFF
cdr3_nt: TGTGCCAGCTCACCACTAGACAAACCGGGGGACACTGAAGCTTTCTTT
clone_size: few
j_call: TRBJ1-1
v_call: TRBV18
d_call: NA

cdr3_aa: CASSLRGQFPEAFF
cdr3_nt: TGTGCCAGCAGCTTGAGGGGACAGTTTCCTGAAGCTTTCTTT
clone_size: NA
j_call: TRBJ1-1
v_call: TRBV5-5
d_call: TRBD1

cdr3_aa: CASAAQNTEAFF
cdr3_nt: TGCGCCAGCGCGGCTCAGAACACTGAAGCTTTCTTT
clone_size: NA
j_call: TRBJ1-1
v_call: TRBV5-1
d_call: NA

cdr3_aa: CATSRGTGSEGNYGYTF
cdr3_nt: TGTGCCACCAGCAGAGGAACAGGGTCGGAAGGTAACTATGGCTACACCTTC
clone_size: NA
j_call: TRBJ1-2
v_call: TRBV15
d_call: NA

cdr3_aa: CAWSGTSGGINEQFF
cdr3_nt: TGTGCCTGGAGCGGTACTAGCGGGGGGATCAATGAGCAGTTCTTC
clone_size: once
j_call: TRBJ2-1
v_call: TRBV30
d_call: TRBD2

cdr3_aa: CASSLGTGGGAYNSPLHF
cdr3_nt: TGTGCCAGCAGCCTCGGGACAGGGGGCGGCGCCTATAATTCACCCCTCCACTTT
clone_size: NA
j_call: TRBJ1-6
v_call: TRBV5-6
d_call: TRBD1

cdr3_aa: CASSLISPGSTGELFF
cdr3_nt: TGTGCCAGCAGCTTGATTTCGCCAGGGAGCACCGGGGAGCTGTTTTTT
clone_size: NA
j_call: TRBJ2-2
v_call: TRBV5-6
d_call: NA

cdr3_aa: CASSFDRAGYTF
cdr3_nt: TGTGCCAGCAGCTTCGACAGGGCTGGCTACACCTTC
clone_size: NA
j_call: TRBJ1-2
v_call: TRBV7-9
d_call: TRBD1

cdr3_aa: CASRRQAASYEQYF
cdr3_nt: TGTGCCAGCAGAAGACAGGCGGCCTCCTACGAGCAGTACTTC
clone_size: NA
j_call: TRBJ2-7
v_call: TRBV5-6
d_call: NA

cdr3_aa: CASSYGAGNTEAFF
cdr3_nt: TGTGCCAGCAGTTACGGGGCGGGGAACACTGAAGCTTTCTTT
clone_size: NA
j_call: TRBJ1-1
v_call: TRBV6-6
d_call: NA

cdr3_aa: CASSQGLRGNYGYTF
cdr3_nt: TGTGCCAGCAGCCAAGGACTCAGGGGTAACTATGGCTACACCTTC
clone_size: NA
j_call: TRBJ1-2
v_call: TRBV14
d_call: NA

cdr3_aa: CASRNSGGQETQYF
cdr3_nt: TGTGCCAGCAGGAATTCCGGGGGGCAAGAGACCCAGTACTTC
clone_size: NA
j_call: TRBJ2-5
v_call: TRBV2
d_call: TRBD2

cdr3_aa: CAISDSTYEQYF
cdr3_nt: TGTGCCATCAGTGATAGCACCTACGAGCAGTACTTC
clone_size: NA
j_call: TRBJ2-7
v_call: TRBV10-3
d_call: NA

cdr3_aa: CASSFPSGGSNTGELFF
cdr3_nt: TGTGCCAGCAGCTTTCCTAGCGGGGGGTCGAACACCGGGGAGCTGTTTTTT
clone_size: once
j_call: TRBJ2-2
v_call: TRBV7-9
d_call: TRBD2

cdr3_aa: CASSEGPRGAYEQYF
cdr3_nt: TGTGCCAGCAGTGAGGGTCCTAGGGGGGCCTACGAGCAGTACTTC
clone_size: NA
j_call: TRBJ2-7
v_call: TRBV6-1
d_call: NA

cdr3_aa: CASSSLAGFSTDTQYF
cdr3_nt: TGTGCCAGCAGCTCTCTAGCGGGGTTTAGCACAGATACGCAGTATTTT
clone_size: NA
j_call: TRBJ2-3
v_call: TRBV7-9
d_call: TRBD2

cdr3_aa: CASSLIKTLQGLNTEAFF
cdr3_nt: TGTGCCAGCAGCTTAATAAAAACCTTACAGGGGCTGAACACTGAAGCTTTCTTT
clone_size: once
j_call: TRBJ1-1
v_call: TRBV7-9
d_call: TRBD1

cdr3_aa: CASSEVADGWGYTF
cdr3_nt: TGTGCCAGCAGTGAAGTAGCGGACGGGTGGGGCTACACCTTC
clone_size: NA
j_call: TRBJ1-2
v_call: TRBV2
d_call: NA

cdr3_aa: CASSPQRQGHTYEQYF
cdr3_nt: TGTGCCAGCTCACCACAGCGGCAGGGTCATACCTACGAGCAGTACTTC
clone_size: NA
j_call: TRBJ2-7
v_call: TRBV18
d_call: NA

cdr3_aa: CASSPIGGMNEKLFF
cdr3_nt: TGCGCCAGCAGCCCGATTGGGGGGATGAATGAAAAACTGTTTTTT
clone_size: NA
j_call: TRBJ1-4
v_call: TRBV4-1
d_call: NA

cdr3_aa: CASSLPRRGGKETQYF
cdr3_nt: TGTGCCAGCAGCCTCCCTAGGCGGGGCGGAAAAGAGACCCAGTACTTC
clone_size: NA
j_call: TRBJ2-5
v_call: TRBV5-6
d_call: NA

cdr3_aa: CASSQEWEGTEAFF
cdr3_nt: TGTGCCAGCAGCCAAGAGTGGGAAGGGACTGAAGCTTTCTTT
clone_size: NA
j_call: TRBJ1-1
v_call: TRBV6-5
d_call: NA

cdr3_aa: CASSGGDYEQYF
cdr3_nt: TGTGCCAGCAGCGGGGGGGACTACGAGCAGTACTTC
clone_size: NA
j_call: TRBJ2-7
v_call: TRBV11-2
d_call: TRBD2

cdr3_aa: CASQSTGASYGYTF
cdr3_nt: TGTGCCAGCCAATCTACAGGGGCATCCTATGGCTACACCTTC
clone_size: NA
j_call: TRBJ1-2
v_call: TRBV2
d_call: TRBD1

cdr3_aa: CASSEEGRPNSPLHF
cdr3_nt: TGTGCCAGCAGTGAAGAGGGACGTCCTAATTCACCCCTCCACTTT
clone_size: NA
j_call: TRBJ1-6
v_call: TRBV6-1
d_call: NA

cdr3_aa: CASSEGDLSTDTQYF
cdr3_nt: TGCGCCAGCAGTGAGGGGGACCTTAGCACAGATACGCAGTATTTT
clone_size: NA
j_call: TRBJ2-3
v_call: TRBV10-1
d_call: NA

cdr3_aa: CASSLLTGSGETQYF
cdr3_nt: TGTGCCAGCAGCTTATTAACAGGTTCGGGAGAGACCCAGTACTTC
clone_size: NA
j_call: TRBJ2-5
v_call: TRBV7-9
d_call: NA

cdr3_aa: CASSATLAGGRETQYF
cdr3_nt: TGTGCCAGCAGCGCGACCTTAGCGGGGGGACGTGAGACCCAGTACTTC
clone_size: once
j_call: TRBJ2-5
v_call: TRBV7-3
d_call: TRBD2

cdr3_aa: CASSIVAGGHTDTQYF
cdr3_nt: TGTGCCAGTAGTATCGTAGCGGGGGGGCACACAGATACGCAGTATTTT
clone_size: NA
j_call: TRBJ2-3
v_call: TRBV19
d_call: TRBD2

cdr3_aa: CAGSGGAWETQYF
cdr3_nt: TGTGCCGGGTCGGGGGGGGCATGGGAGACCCAGTACTTC
clone_size: NA
j_call: TRBJ2-5
v_call: TRBV28
d_call: TRBD2

cdr3_aa: CASRYDRGYTNYGYTF
cdr3_nt: TGCGCCAGCAGATACGACAGGGGTTACACTAACTATGGCTACACCTTC
clone_size: NA
j_call: TRBJ1-2
v_call: TRBV5-1
d_call: TRBD1

cdr3_aa: CASSLSSGGAYETQYF
cdr3_nt: TGCGCCAGCAGCTTGTCTAGCGGGGGGGCCTATGAGACCCAGTACTTC
clone_size: NA
j_call: TRBJ2-5
v_call: TRBV5-1
d_call: TRBD2